This entry lists 3 T cell receptor beta chains sequenced from one sample in a study of blood T cell repertoires in COVID-19. Clones were read by immunoSEQ multiplex PCR, and TCRdb kept only the in-frame ones, dropping some. Of a few hundred thousand clones listed, 70% to 90% are singletons. Sequencing was done on a sample of peripheral blood. Receptors were obtained from a woman in her twenties or thirties with COVID-19, enrolled during active disease.

This chain links TRBV24-1 with TRBJ1-2, with TRBD1 matching 7 bases. This CDR3 is 15 amino acids long. V lost 3 bases and J lost 4; bases outside the gene matches: 7. Looked up from germline, CDR1 is KGHDR and CDR2 is SFDVKD. DNA of the CDR3: TGTGCCACCAGTGATCCATCGACAGGGACCTATGGCTACACCTTC. Its protein product is CATSDPSTGTYGYTF.

The V gene is TRBV19, the J gene TRBJ1-5; 8 bases agree with TRBD1. Germline CDR1 reads LNHDA; CDR2 reads SQIVND (reference sequence). The CDR3 is made up of 18 amino acids. J was trimmed by 0 bases and V by 7 bases; bases with no gene match: 14. The CDR3 spells CASKGRRTGQNSNQPQHF. The CDR3 DNA sequence: TGTGCCAGTAAGGGTCGTCGGACAGGGCAGAATAGCAATCAGCCCCAGCATTTT.

The gene calls are TRBV28 and TRBJ2-2, with 7 bases lining up with TRBD1. The germline V gene has CDR1 MDHEN and CDR2 SYDVKM. The CDR3 runs to 16 residues. V gave up 2 bases and J gave up 1 base; unmatched junction bases: 4. CDR3 amino acids: CASSLLGGENTGELFF. CDR3 coding DNA: TGTGCCAGCAGTTTACTAGGGGGCGAGAACACCGGGGAGCTGTTTTTT.